The 24 T cell receptor beta chains listed next were all sequenced from one sample in a study of blood T cell repertoires in COVID-19. The data were produced by immunoSEQ multiplex PCR, yet TCRdb's version contains in-frame clones alone and is incomplete. The sample lists roughly 60,000 clones, approximately 87% occurring once. Sequencing was done on a sample of peripheral blood. Every receptor here comes from a human donor in a cohort sampled during active COVID-19.

The V gene is TRBV5-6, the J gene TRBJ2-2; 10 bases align to TRBD2. The CDR3 totals 18 residues. Germline V gene sequence: CDR1 SGHDT, CDR2 YYEEEE. V dropped 3 bases and J dropped 5; count of bases not matched to a gene: 13. The CDR3 DNA reads TGTGCCAGCAGCTCGGGACTAGCGATCCCTCGGGGAACCGGGGAGCTGTTTTTT. This sequence encodes CASSSGLAIPRGTGELFF.

This clone has more than one count but fewer than ten. The V call is TRBV19, the J call TRBJ1-1, with D uncertain. The V end lost 3 bases, the J end lost 5 bases, and 13 bases lay between the germline ends. Germline CDR1 reads LNHDA; CDR2 reads SQIVND (reference sequence). The CDR3 has 14 residues. CDR3 coding DNA: TGTGCCAGTAGTATCAACCCCCGAGGTACTGAAGCTTTCTTT. This encodes CASSINPRGTEAFF.

The gene calls are TRBV9 and TRBJ1-2; the D gene is possibly TRBD1 (6 bases). V was clipped by 0 bases and J by 6 bases, with 15 bases between them. CDR1 and CDR2 from the germline V gene are SGDLS and YYNGEE. CDR3 length equals 15 residues. This CDR3 reads CASSVGADRSDGYTF. CDR3 bases: TGTGCCAGCAGCGTAGGCGCGGACAGATCAGATGGCTACACCTTC. Using reference TRBV9 and TRBJ1-2 for the parts outside the CDR3, the full variable domain is DSGVTQTPKHLITATGQRVTLRCSPRSGDLSVYWYQQSLDQGLQFLIQYYNGEERAKGNILERFSAQQFPDLHSELNLSSLELGDSALYFCASSVGADRSDGYTFGSGTRLTVV.

The count of this clone is one. The rearrangement links TRBV7-8 to TRBJ2-3, with 12 bases identical to TRBD2. The germline V gene encodes CDR1 SGHVS and CDR2 FQNEAQ. With 5 bases clipped from V and 3 bases from J, the junction kept 6 bases outside the gene matches. This CDR3 is built from 16 residues. The DNA for the CDR3 is TGTGCCAGCAGCCAACCGACTAGCGGGAGTACAGATACGCAGTATTTT. Translation gives CASSQPTSGSTDTQYF.

This rearrangement joins TRBV5-4 to TRBJ2-7; the match to TRBD1 covers 7 bases. V lost 4 bases, J lost 2 bases, and 15 bases stayed unmatched. The germline V gene has CDR1 SGHNT and CDR2 YYREEE (reference sequence). The CDR3 runs 17 residues. In nucleotides, the CDR3 is TGTGCCAGCAGCGAAACCGCTGGGACAGCAGGGGCCTACGAGCAGTACTTC. Its protein is CASSETAGTAGAYEQYF. The full variable domain, with the rest looked up from reference TRBV5-4 and TRBJ2-7, is ETGVTQSPTHLIKTRGQQVTLRCSSQSGHNTVSWYQQALGQGPQFIFQYYREEENGRGNFPPRFSGLQFPNYSSELNVNALELDDSALYLCASSETAGTAGAYEQYFGPGTRLTVT.

The rearrangement links TRBV4-2 to TRBJ1-1; no clear D. This CDR3 contains 12 residues. The V gene's germline CDR1 is LGHNA and CDR2 YNFKEQ. CDR3 DNA sequence: TGTGCTACCTTAAGCATGAACACTGAAGCTTTCTTT. Amino acid sequence: CATLSMNTEAFF.

The chain uses TRBV9 and TRBJ1-5; D uncertain. Trimming removed 2 bases from V and 4 bases from J, with 7 bases in between. Germline V lookup: CDR1 SGDLS, CDR2 YYNGEE. This CDR3 is 13 amino acids long. CDR3 nucleotides: TGTGCCAGCAGCGTCACGGGGAATCAGCCCCAGCATTTT. This encodes CASSVTGNQPQHF.

The rearrangement uses TRBV6-1 and TRBJ1-1; D remains unclear. There are 15 residues in the CDR3. Germline V gene lookup returns CDR1 MNHNS and CDR2 SASEGT. V dropped 2 bases and J dropped 0 bases, with 10 bases sitting between them. The CDR3 loop reads CASSETRVLNTEAFF. CDR3 DNA: TGTGCCAGCAGTGAAACCCGAGTTTTGAACACTGAAGCTTTCTTT.

This rearrangement joins TRBV28 to TRBJ2-7; the match to TRBD1 covers 8 bases. This CDR3 region has 17 residues. Per germline, CDR1 MDHEN and CDR2 SYDVKM. V shed 6 bases, J shed 3 bases, and the junction held 16 bases outside the gene matches. CDR3 residues: CASRPLIGQGTFYEQYF. CDR3 nucleotide sequence: TGTGCCAGCAGGCCACTAATTGGACAGGGAACATTCTACGAGCAGTACTTC.

The chain combines TRBV19 with TRBJ2-2; 10 bases are shared with TRBD1. The CDR3 covers 15 residues. Germline CDR1 is LNHDA and CDR2 is SQIVND (reference sequence). V lost 4 bases and J lost 4; bases outside the gene matches: 3. CDR3 sequence reads: CASSTWTGGTGELFF. In DNA, the CDR3 is TGTGCCAGTAGTACTTGGACAGGGGGCACCGGGGAGCTGTTTTTT.

The chain combines TRBV5-1 with TRBJ2-3; TRBD2 matches 12 bases. This CDR3 spans 16 amino acids. Germline V gene sequence: CDR1 SGHRS, CDR2 YFSETQ. After removal of 0 bases from V and 4 bases from J, the junction contained 3 bases not matched to a gene. The CDR3 reads CASSLASSGGADTQYF. The CDR3 DNA sequence: TGCGCCAGCAGCTTGGCGTCTAGCGGGGGGGCAGATACGCAGTATTTT. Supplemented by reference TRBV5-1 and TRBJ2-3, the full variable domain reads KAGVTQTPRYLIKTRGQQVTLSCSPISGHRSVSWYQQTPGQGLQFLFEYFSETQRNKGNFPGRFSGRQFSNSRSEMNVSTLELGDSALYLCASSLASSGGADTQYFGPGTRLTVL.

The V and J genes are TRBV9 and TRBJ2-1; D uncertain. This CDR3 region has 15 residues. CDR1 SGDLS and CDR2 YYNGEE come from the germline V gene. V shed 2 bases and J shed 1 base, with 10 bases lying between them. Here the CDR3 reads CASSVEPTSYNEQFF. The CDR3 region has the DNA TGTGCCAGCAGCGTCGAACCCACTTCCTACAATGAGCAGTTCTTC. The full variable domain, its missing parts supplied by reference TRBV9 and TRBJ2-1, is DSGVTQTPKHLITATGQRVTLRCSPRSGDLSVYWYQQSLDQGLQFLIQYYNGEERAKGNILERFSAQQFPDLHSELNLSSLELGDSALYFCASSVEPTSYNEQFFGPGTRLTVL.

The chain is built from TRBV7-9 and TRBJ1-3, with a tentative D call TRBD1 (6 bases). V was shortened by 3 bases and J by 2 bases, with 8 bases between the two germline ends. The CDR3 totals 14 residues. Germline-derived CDR1 and CDR2 are SEHNR and FQNEAQ (reference sequence). The CDR3 region has the DNA TGTGCCAGCAGCTTGGGGGGGCCTGGAAACACCATATATTTT. Translation: CASSLGGPGNTIYF.

This chain joins TRBV7-2 and TRBJ2-5; 8 nucleotides agree with TRBD2. With 7 bases clipped from V and 3 bases from J, the junction kept 16 bases outside the gene matches. This CDR3 contains 17 residues. Germline V gives CDR1 SGHTA, CDR2 FQGNSA. The CDR3 coding sequence is TGTGCCAGCACCGAGGAGATAGCGGGAAATAGAAAAGAGACCCAGTACTTC. Translated: CASTEEIAGNRKETQYF.

The chain couples TRBV18 to TRBJ1-5; D is perhaps TRBD1 (6 bases). Germline CDR1 is KGHSH and CDR2 is LQKENI. The germline V and J ends were trimmed by 3 bases and 0 bases, with 6 bases remaining between them. CDR3 length: 14 amino acids. CDR3 sequence reads: CASSPGHSNQPQHF. DNA of the CDR3: TGTGCCAGCTCACCGGGACATAGCAATCAGCCCCAGCATTTT.

This chain joins TRBV21-1 and TRBJ2-7; the DNA was not compared with TRBD1, the D call given in the table. TRBV21-1 is given as a pseudogene. CDR3 size: 11 residues. The CDR3 bases are TGTGCCAGCAGCAAATGGGGGCTGCAGTACTTC. Its translation is CASSKWGLQYF.

The V and J genes are TRBV3-1 (or the pseudogene TRBV3-2) and TRBJ2-3; 9 bases line up with TRBD1. The V and J ends lost 3 bases and 5 bases, in that order; junction bases with no gene match: 15. Germline V lookup: CDR1 LGHDT, CDR2 YNNKEL (reference sequence). This CDR3 has 18 residues. The CDR3 nucleotides read TGTGCCAGCAGCCACACTTCGCCCGGGACAGGGAGGAGAGATACGCAGTATTTT. Translating it yields CASSHTSPGTGRRDTQYF.

J is TRBJ1-2 and V is TRBV29-1, with a possible D match to TRBD1 (6 bases). The CDR3 length is 13 residues. Trimming stripped 2 bases from V and 7 bases from J, with 14 bases between. Germline V gene lookup returns CDR1 SQVTM and CDR2 ANQGSEA. CDR3 protein: CSVELDTGFGYTF. The CDR3 coding sequence is TGCAGCGTTGAACTAGACACAGGGTTTGGCTACACCTTC.

The chain combines TRBV29-1 with TRBJ1-2; possible D gene TRBD1, 5 bases. Trimming removed 3 bases from V and 1 base from J, with 9 bases in between. Germline values: CDR1 SQVTM, CDR2 ANQGSEA. This CDR3 has 13 residues. This CDR3 reads CSVEGGVNYGYTF. The CDR3 coding sequence is TGCAGCGTTGAGGGGGGGGTTAACTATGGCTACACCTTC.

This clone was recorded a few times. The V gene is TRBV27, the J gene TRBJ2-1; D may be TRBD1 (6 bases). From germline, CDR1 is MNHEY and CDR2 SMNVEV (reference sequence). This CDR3 is built from 14 residues. Trimming shortened V by 6 bases and J by 8 bases, and 17 bases separated the two germline ends. CDR3 coding DNA: TGTGCCAGCAGCCGTTGGGGGCCCAGGGATGAGCAGTTCTTC. Translated, it gives CASSRWGPRDEQFF.

The genes are TRBV6-5 and TRBJ2-7; D unresolved. This CDR3 spans 13 amino acids. CDR1 is MNHEY, CDR2 SVGAGI, per germline. Trimming cost V 0 bases and J 3 bases, with 6 bases left between them. CDR3 bases: TGTGCCAGCAGTTACTCGCGCAACTACGAGCAGTACTTC. Translation: CASSYSRNYEQYF.

The CDR3 nucleotides are TGTGCCAGCAGCTTTGGCGGAGGGGTGACCCAGTACTTC. Translated: CASSFGGGVTQYF. The V gene is TRBV7-9, the J gene TRBJ2-5; D might be TRBD2 (6 bases). This CDR3 contains 13 residues. Per germline, CDR1 SEHNR and CDR2 FQNEAQ (reference sequence). Trimming cost V 3 bases and J 7 bases, with 12 bases left between them.

The rearrangement links TRBV5-6 to TRBJ2-7; D may be TRBD2 (5 bases). CDR1 is SGHDT and CDR2 is YYEEEE in the germline V gene. The CDR3 contains 11 residues. V was clipped by 4 bases and J by 6 bases, with 8 bases between them. The CDR3 is CASSEGSEQYF. CDR3 DNA: TGTGCCAGCAGCGAGGGTAGCGAGCAGTACTTC.

V usage is TRBV7-4 and J usage is TRBJ2-3; 9 bases agree with TRBD2. Germline CDR1 is SGHVT and CDR2 is SQSDAQ. This CDR3 contains 21 residues. V was clipped by 1 base and J by 0 bases; unmatched bases: 17. The CDR3 is CASSLGASGIPDLASTDTQYF. CDR3 bases: TGTGCCAGCAGCTTAGGCGCTAGCGGGATCCCAGACCTAGCTAGCACAGATACGCAGTATTTT.